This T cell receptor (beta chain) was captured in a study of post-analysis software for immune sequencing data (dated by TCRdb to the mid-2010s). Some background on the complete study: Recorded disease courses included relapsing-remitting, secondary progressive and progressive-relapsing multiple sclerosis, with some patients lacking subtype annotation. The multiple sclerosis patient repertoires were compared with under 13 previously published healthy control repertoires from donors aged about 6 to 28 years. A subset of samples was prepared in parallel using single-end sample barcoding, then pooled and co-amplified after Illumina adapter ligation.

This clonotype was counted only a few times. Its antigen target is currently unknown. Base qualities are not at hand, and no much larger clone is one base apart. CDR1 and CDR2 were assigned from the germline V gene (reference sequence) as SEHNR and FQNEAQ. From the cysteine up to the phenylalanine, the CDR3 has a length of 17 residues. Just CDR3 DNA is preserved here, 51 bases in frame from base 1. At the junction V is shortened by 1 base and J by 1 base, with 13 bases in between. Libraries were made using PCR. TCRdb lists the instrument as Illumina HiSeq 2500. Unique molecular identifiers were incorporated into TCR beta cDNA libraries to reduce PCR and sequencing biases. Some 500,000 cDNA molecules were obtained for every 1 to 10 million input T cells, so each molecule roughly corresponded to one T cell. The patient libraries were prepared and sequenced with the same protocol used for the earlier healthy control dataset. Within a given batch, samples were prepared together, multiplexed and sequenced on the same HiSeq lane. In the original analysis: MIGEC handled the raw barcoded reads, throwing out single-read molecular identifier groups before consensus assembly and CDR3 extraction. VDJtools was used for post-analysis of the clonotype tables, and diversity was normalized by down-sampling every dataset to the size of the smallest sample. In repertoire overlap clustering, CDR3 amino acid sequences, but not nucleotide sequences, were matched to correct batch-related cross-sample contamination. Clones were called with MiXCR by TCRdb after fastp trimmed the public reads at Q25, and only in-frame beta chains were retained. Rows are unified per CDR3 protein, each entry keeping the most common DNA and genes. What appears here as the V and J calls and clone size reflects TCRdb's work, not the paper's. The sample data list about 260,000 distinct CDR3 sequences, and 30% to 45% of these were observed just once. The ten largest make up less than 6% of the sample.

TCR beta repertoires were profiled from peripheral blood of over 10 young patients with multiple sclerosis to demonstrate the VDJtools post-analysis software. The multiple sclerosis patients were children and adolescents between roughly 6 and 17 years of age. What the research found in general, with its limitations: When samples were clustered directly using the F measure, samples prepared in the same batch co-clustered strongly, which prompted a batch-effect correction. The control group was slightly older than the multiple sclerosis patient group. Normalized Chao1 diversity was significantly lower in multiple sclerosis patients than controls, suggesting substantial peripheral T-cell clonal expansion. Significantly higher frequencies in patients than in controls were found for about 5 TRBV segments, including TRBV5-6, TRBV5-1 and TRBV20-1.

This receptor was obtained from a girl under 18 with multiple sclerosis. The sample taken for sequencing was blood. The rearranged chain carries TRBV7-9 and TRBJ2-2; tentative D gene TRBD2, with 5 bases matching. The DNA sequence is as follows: TGTGCCAGCAGCTTAGTGGTGGGAGCCTTGAACACCGGGGAGCTGTTTTTT. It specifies CASSLVVGALNTGELFF.